Following are 27 T cell receptor beta chains from one sample sequenced in a study of regulatory T cells in long-lasting Graves disease. The sample's time point: newly diagnosed GD, antithyroid drugs for less than 3 months. Extracted RNA from PBMCs served as the source of the TCR library. Arm-PCR of CDR3 regions and iRepertoire HTBI primers were the basis on which TCR beta libraries were built. TCRdb itself ran the multiplex PCR reads through MiXCR, one entry per CDR3 protein. The data contain hundreds of thousands of distinct CDR3 sequences, roughly 16% of them singletons. These same records also appear under a second study, on T cells in Graves' hyperthyroidism and ophthalmopathy.

This specimen was peripheral blood mononuclear cells (PBMCs), taken at new diagnosis, from a patient treated with antithyroid drugs. The receptors derive from a woman aged 25 to 39 with Graves disease.

Ten or more counts support this clonotype. The V call is TRBV10-2, the J call TRBJ2-1, with D possibly matching TRBD2 (5 bases). CDR1 and CDR2 (germline): WSHSY, SAAADI. The CDR3 sequence is 16 residues long. The V end lost 2 bases, the J end lost 5 bases, and 16 bases lay between the germline ends. This CDR3 is CASSEPPLGFHNEQFF. As DNA, the CDR3 is TGCGCCAGCAGTGAGCCCCCACTAGGATTCCACAATGAGCAGTTCTTC.

This clonotype has just a few counts. The chain's CDR3 is CASSEDRAGNQPQHF. Written as DNA, the CDR3 is TGTGCCAGCAGTGAGGACAGGGCCGGCAATCAGCCCCAGCATTTT. V gene TRBV27 combines with J gene TRBJ1-5; 8 bases fit TRBD1. The junction had 5 bases not matched to a gene; V was cut back by 5 bases and J by 2 bases. Germline lookup yields CDR1 MNHEY and CDR2 SMNVEV (reference sequence). The CDR3 extends over 15 amino acids.

The rearrangement links TRBV9 to TRBJ2-5; D is unresolved. The CDR3 sequence is 13 residues long. The germline V and J ends were trimmed by 0 bases and 5 bases, with 8 bases remaining between them. The germline V gene encodes CDR1 SGDLS and CDR2 YYNGEE. In DNA, the CDR3 is TGTGCCAGCAGCGTAGGTGACGTGGAGACCCAGTACTTC. Its translation: CASSVGDVETQYF.

The chain joins TRBV9 to TRBJ1-1, with 7 bases matching TRBD1. Germline-derived CDR1 and CDR2 are SGDLS and YYNGEE. The CDR3 is 15 residues long. Trimming at V came to 3 bases and at J to 1 base, leaving 6 bases not matched to a gene. DNA of the CDR3: TGTGCCAGCAGCGCCCGGGGACAGACGAACACTGAAGCTTTCTTT. It specifies CASSARGQTNTEAFF.

This clonotype was recorded only once. Just one base apart from a much larger clone, this may be a read error. In DNA, the CDR3 is TGTGCCATCAGTGTACCAGGGGAAAGCAATCAGCCCCAGCATTTT. Amino acids: CAISVPGESNQPQHF. J is TRBJ1-5 and V is TRBV10-3; perhaps TRBD1 as D (6 bases). This CDR3 comprises 15 residues. Trimming cost V 4 bases and J 1 base, with 11 bases left between them. CDR1 ENHRY and CDR2 SYGVKD come from the germline V gene.

This clonotype has a handful of counts. The V call is TRBV2, the J call TRBJ1-3, with D tentatively TRBD1 (5 bases). The CDR3 runs 15 residues. Trimming shortened V by 6 bases and J by 2 bases, and 14 bases separated the two germline ends. Looked up from germline, CDR1 is SNHLY and CDR2 is FYNNEI. The CDR3 region is CASRPAAGPGNTIYF. The CDR3 nucleotides read TGTGCCAGCAGGCCCGCCGCGGGGCCTGGAAACACCATATATTTT. The entire variable domain, with the rest obtained from reference TRBV2 and TRBJ1-3, is as follows: EPEVTQTPSHQVTQMGQEVILRCVPISNHLYFYWYRQILGQKVEFLVSFYNNEISEKSEIFDDQFSVERPDGSNFTLKIRSTKLEDSAMYFCASRPAAGPGNTIYFGEGSWLTVV.

As regards this clonotype: A much larger clone lies one base from this, so it may be a read error. V gene TRBV13 combines with J gene TRBJ2-7; no definite D call. The CDR3 extends over 13 amino acids. Per germline, CDR1 PRHDT and CDR2 FYEKMQ (reference sequence). Trimming cost V 0 bases and J 6 bases, with 9 bases left between them. The CDR3 coding sequence is TGTGCCAGCAGCTTAGGGGGTAAGGGCGAGCAGTACTTC. It yields the protein CASSLGGKGEQYF.

The CDR3 sequence: CASSVVRASRYEQYF. The CDR3 DNA follows: TGTGCCAGCAGCGTAGTGAGGGCGAGCCGATACGAGCAGTACTTC. V and J are TRBV9 and TRBJ2-7; D may be TRBD2 (5 bases). The CDR3 length is 15 residues. V dropped 0 bases and J dropped 4 bases, with 14 bases sitting between them. The germline CDR1 and CDR2 sequences are SGDLS and YYNGEE.

This clonotype has just a few counts. This chain uses TRBV13 with TRBJ2-7; 14 nucleotides agree with TRBD2. The J segment lost 4 bases and the V segment lost 4 bases, leaving 6 bases of the junction unmatched. The CDR3 loop spans 16 amino acids. Germline assignment: CDR1 PRHDT and CDR2 FYEKMQ (reference sequence). The CDR3 DNA sequence: TGTGCCAGCAGCTCTGCTGGGACTAGCGGGAGATACGAGCAGTACTTC. It yields the protein CASSSAGTSGRYEQYF. The entire variable domain, with the rest obtained from reference TRBV13 and TRBJ2-7, is as follows: AAGVIQSPRHLIKEKRETATLKCYPIPRHDTVYWYQQGPGQDPQFLISFYEKMQSDKGSIPDRFSAQQFSDYHSELNMSSLELGDSALYFCASSSAGTSGRYEQYFGPGTRLTVT.

Regarding this clonotype: This may be a read error, as it is one base from a much larger clone. The chain employs TRBV20-1 and TRBJ2-3, with a weak D call TRBD1 (5 bases). CDR1 is DFQATT and CDR2 is SNEGSKA in the germline V gene (reference sequence). The CDR3 has 15 amino acids. Trimming pared 0 bases from V and 0 bases from J, leaving 10 bases between. Written as DNA, the CDR3 is TGCAGTGCTAGAGATTGGGGCCGAAGCACAGATACGCAGTATTTT. Amino acid sequence: CSARDWGRSTDTQYF.

The table lists this clonotype with many counts. The rearrangement links TRBV7-9 to TRBJ2-1, with D perhaps matching TRBD1 or TRBD2 (6 bases each). Germline CDR1 reads SEHNR; CDR2 reads FQNEAQ (reference sequence). The CDR3 covers 17 residues. Trimming pared 2 bases from V and 2 bases from J, leaving 16 bases between. CDR3 sequence reads: CASSLYGGTGPYNEQFF. CDR3 nucleotide sequence: TGTGCCAGCAGCTTATACGGGGGAACAGGGCCCTACAATGAGCAGTTCTTC.

This sequence joins TRBV12-3 or TRBV12-4 and TRBJ1-2, with D perhaps TRBD1 (6 bases). CDR3 length: 13 residues. The V gene lost 2 bases and the J gene lost 7 bases, with 11 bases spanning the gap. In nucleotides, the CDR3 is TGTGCCAGCAGTTTACAGGGGCAGGGTGGCTACACCTTC. Amino acids: CASSLQGQGGYTF.

Written as DNA, the CDR3 is TGCGCCAGCAGCTTGGGGACTAGTCTGTCGGATGGTTTGGGTGAGCAGTTCTTC. It translates to CASSLGTSLSDGLGEQFF. V is TRBV5-1 and J is TRBJ2-1, with 7 bases matching TRBD2. The V gene's germline CDR1 is SGHRS and CDR2 YFSETQ. With 0 bases clipped from V and 9 bases from J, the junction kept 18 bases outside the gene matches. The CDR3 sequence is 18 residues long. The full variable domain, its missing parts supplied by reference TRBV5-1 and TRBJ2-1, is KAGVTQTPRYLIKTRGQQVTLSCSPISGHRSVSWYQQTPGQGLQFLFEYFSETQRNKGNFPGRFSGRQFSNSRSEMNVSTLELGDSALYLCASSLGTSLSDGLGEQFFGPGTRLTVL.

This chain joins TRBV19 and TRBJ1-1, with D maybe TRBD1 (6 bases). The germline V gene has CDR1 LNHDA and CDR2 SQIVND (reference sequence). Trimming took 3 bases from V and 7 from J, leaving 21 bases between them. The CDR3 spans 16 residues. The CDR3 loop reads CASSILLGGAEGEAFF. CDR3 DNA sequence: TGTGCCAGTAGTATCCTGCTAGGGGGGGCCGAGGGTGAAGCTTTCTTT.

This clonotype showed up many times. The chain links TRBV28 to TRBJ2-3; no clear D gene. The CDR3 is made up of 13 amino acids. Per the germline V gene, CDR1 is MDHEN and CDR2 is SYDVKM. Trimming removed 2 bases from V and 4 bases from J, with 7 bases in between. The CDR3 loop reads CASSLLAADTQYF. CDR3 in DNA: TGTGCCAGCAGTTTACTGGCAGCAGATACGCAGTATTTT.

The rearrangement uses TRBV24-1 and TRBJ2-5; D gene unclear. Trimming shortened V by 12 bases and J by 3 bases, and 16 bases separated the two germline ends. CDR1 and CDR2 from the germline V gene are KGHDR and SFDVKD. CDR3 length: 13 amino acids. DNA for the CDR3: TGTGCCCTTTTTCGCAGAGAAAAAGAGACCCAGTACTTC. Protein sequence: CALFRREKETQYF.

The rearrangement links TRBV19 to TRBJ2-5; TRBD2 matches at 8 bases. From germline, CDR1 is LNHDA and CDR2 SQIVND (reference sequence). CDR3 size: 18 residues. V was clipped by 6 bases and J by 0 bases; unmatched bases: 15. The CDR3 nucleotides are TGTGCCAGTAGCACGGGGGGTAGCGGGAACGTTTACCAAGAGACCCAGTACTTC. As protein: CASSTGGSGNVYQETQYF.

The J gene is TRBJ2-5, the V gene TRBV3-1; D perhaps matches TRBD1 (6 bases). Deletions cut 0 bases from V and 1 base from J, with 9 bases between. The germline CDR1 and CDR2 sequences are LGHDT and YNNKEL (reference sequence). This CDR3 contains 15 residues. The CDR3 reads CASSQEQGGQETQYF. The CDR3, as DNA: TGTGCCAGCAGCCAAGAACAGGGCGGCCAAGAGACCCAGTACTTC.

This clonotype has a handful of counts. The rearrangement links TRBV25-1 to TRBJ2-1; TRBD1 matches 8 bases. Germline loops: CDR1 MGHDK, CDR2 SYGVNS. Trimming removed 3 bases from V and 3 bases from J; junction bases left unmatched: 4. The length of the CDR3 is 15 residues. The CDR3 sequence: CASSDVQGGYNEQFF. Here the CDR3 DNA reads TGTGCCAGCAGTGACGTACAGGGGGGCTACAATGAGCAGTTCTTC.

This clonotype was detected only once. The chain carries TRBV5-8 and TRBJ1-6, with D uncertain. The CDR3 covers 15 residues. Deletions cut 0 bases from V and 13 bases from J, with 17 bases between. Germline V gene sequence: CDR1 SGHTS, CDR2 YDEGEE. CDR3 residues: CASSLAESFRLPLHF. DNA for the CDR3: TGTGCCAGCAGCTTGGCGGAATCTTTTCGGTTGCCCCTCCACTTT.

This clonotype was observed at least ten times. The chain has TRBV20-1 and TRBJ1-1, with a weak D call TRBD1 (6 bases). The CDR3 has 16 residues. Deletions cut 6 bases from V and 0 bases from J, with 20 bases between. Germline values: CDR1 DFQATT, CDR2 SNEGSKA (reference sequence). The CDR3, as DNA: TGCAGTGCCAATCCGAGACAGGAGCTGGTGAACACTGAAGCTTTCTTT. Translated: CSANPRQELVNTEAFF.

This clonotype was detected ten times or more. The chain recombines TRBV7-3 with TRBJ1-1; D is undetermined. V was shortened by 5 bases and J by 1 base, with 17 bases between the two germline ends. The germline CDR1 and CDR2 sequences are SGHTA and FQGTGA. The CDR3 has 16 residues. The CDR3 region is CASSPGRARQNTEAFF. CDR3 sequence (DNA): TGTGCCAGCAGCCCCGGCAGAGCCCGACAGAACACTGAAGCTTTCTTT.

This clonotype has a count of ten or more. The chain couples TRBV28 to TRBJ1-5; 7 nucleotides match TRBD1. CDR3 length: 14 amino acids. Trimming took 7 bases from V and 4 from J; bases not matched to a gene: 7. CDR1 and CDR2 (germline): MDHEN, SYDVKM. The CDR3 spells CASNYGTVNQPQHF. Here the CDR3 DNA reads TGTGCCAGCAACTATGGGACAGTAAATCAGCCCCAGCATTTT.

J is TRBJ2-1 and V is TRBV6-1, with 8 bases identical to TRBD2. Germline V gene sequence: CDR1 MNHNS, CDR2 SASEGT. CDR3 size: 15 residues. V lost 5 bases to trimming and J lost 5 bases; unmatched junction nucleotides: 8. CDR3 amino acids: CASSPIAGKHNEQFF. The CDR3 region has the DNA TGTGCCAGCAGTCCCATAGCGGGGAAACACAATGAGCAGTTCTTC.

This clonotype turned up a few times. V gene TRBV9 combines with J gene TRBJ2-2; weak D call: TRBD1 (5 bases). The CDR3 is 17 residues long. The germline CDR1 and CDR2 sequences are SGDLS and YYNGEE. Trimming cost V 1 base and J 5 bases, with 18 bases left between them. CDR3 nucleotides: TGTGCCAGCAGCGTATCCCAGGGTAGTATCTCTACCGGGGAGCTGTTTTTT. Translation: CASSVSQGSISTGELFF. Filled out from reference TRBV9 and TRBJ2-2, the complete variable domain reads DSGVTQTPKHLITATGQRVTLRCSPRSGDLSVYWYQQSLDQGLQFLIQYYNGEERAKGNILERFSAQQFPDLHSELNLSSLELGDSALYFCASSVSQGSISTGELFFGEGSRLTVL.

J is TRBJ2-5 and V is TRBV11-2; D is undetermined. Trimming removed 5 bases from V and 4 bases from J, with 17 bases in between. This CDR3 comprises 15 residues. CDR1 and CDR2 from the germline V gene are SGHAT and FQNNGV. As DNA, the CDR3 is TGTGCCAGCAGCCCCCCCCCCGTTGGTGCAGAGACCCAGTACTTC. Protein: CASSPPPVGAETQYF.

This chain uses TRBV2 with TRBJ2-7; no clear D gene. This CDR3 comprises 13 residues. The germline V gene has CDR1 SNHLY and CDR2 FYNNEI. V was shortened by 6 bases and J by 8 bases, with 17 bases between the two germline ends. The CDR3 spells CASRVTIGYKQYF. The DNA for the CDR3 is TGTGCCAGCAGAGTTACTATAGGTTACAAGCAGTACTTC.